This is a list of T cell receptor beta chains from one sample in a study of CD8 T cells in ankylosing spondylitis. TCRdb re-called the 5' RACE reads with MiXCR, one entry per CDR3 protein. The table includes some 270,000 distinct CDR3 sequences, 15% to 20% detected once. The sequenced sample was blood, either unsorted or a sorted T cell fraction (not recorded which). Every receptor here comes from a male donor with ankylosing spondylitis or in good health (not recorded which). The CDR3 runs from the conserved cysteine through the conserved F or W. Each record gives: V gene, clone size, D gene, J gene, CDR3 DNA, CDR3 protein. D genes are given only for firm matches. Rows may omit the clone size; those that give it use once, few, many or a size class.

TRBV6-2/TRBV6-3	NA	NA	TRBJ2-1	TGCACCAAAATAGGGCCCGGCCTGTTCTTC	CTKIGPGLFF
TRBV9	few	NA	TRBJ2-7	TGTGCCAGCAGCGTAGGTGCACGGAACTCCTACGAGCAGTACTTC	CASSVGARNSYEQYF
TRBV12-3/TRBV12-4	NA	TRBD2	TRBJ2-1	TGTGCCAGCAGTGTAGCGGGAGGTGTAGATGAGCAGTTCTTC	CASSVAGGVDEQFF
TRBV6-5	many	NA	TRBJ2-2	TGTGCCAGCAGTTGGCTTGGGGACACCGGGGAGCTGTTTTTT	CASSWLGDTGELFF
TRBV20-1	few	NA	TRBJ1-1	TGCAGTGCTAGTAAAGGACAGATGAACACTGAAGCTTTCTTT	CSASKGQMNTEAFF
TRBV15	many	TRBD2	TRBJ2-3	TGTGCCACCAGCAGAGAAGCGGGGAGCACAGATACGCAGTATTTT	CATSREAGSTDTQYF
TRBV27	NA	TRBD1	TRBJ1-1	TGTGCCAGCAGTTTAATCGGCCAGGGGGGGACTGAAGCTTTCTTT	CASSLIGQGGTEAFF
TRBV7-3	once	NA	TRBJ2-1	TGTGCCAGCAGCTTAGAGCTAGCGTTCGACAATGAGCAGTTCTTC	CASSLELAFDNEQFF
TRBV4-1	few	NA	TRBJ1-5	TGCGCCAGCAGCCCGCGTTTTGGCAATCAGCCCCAGCATTTT	CASSPRFGNQPQHF
TRBV24-1	NA	TRBD1	TRBJ2-1	TGTGCCACCAGTGGGACAGGCTTTGGGGAGCAGTTCTTC	CATSGTGFGEQFF
TRBV4-2	NA	TRBD2	TRBJ2-5	TGTGCCAGCAGCCAGGTGGCGGGCGGGAGGAACCAAGAGACCCAGTACTTC	CASSQVAGGRNQETQYF
TRBV7-9	NA	NA	TRBJ2-2	TGTGCCAGCAGCTTAGTAACCGGTTACTCGAACACCGGGGAGCTGTTTTTT	CASSLVTGYSNTGELFF
TRBV29-1	NA	TRBD1	TRBJ1-2	TGCAGCGTTGAAGGCCGACAGGGGGCGTCATCTGGCTACACCTTC	CSVEGRQGASSGYTF
TRBV9	NA	NA	TRBJ2-3	TGTGCCAGCAGCGTAGGAATGGTGTCGGGCACAGATACGCAGTATTTT	CASSVGMVSGTDTQYF
TRBV29-1	few	TRBD2	TRBJ2-1	TGCAGCGTTGAATGGACTAGGGGACCCTACAATGAGCAGTTCTTC	CSVEWTRGPYNEQFF
TRBV5-1	NA	TRBD2	TRBJ2-7	TGCGCCAGCAGCTTGGTAGCAGGCGGGGAGGGCGAGCAGTACTTC	CASSLVAGGEGEQYF
TRBV4-2	NA	NA	TRBJ1-5	TGTGCCAGCAGCCTGTTTTTAGGCAATCAGCCCCAGCATTTT	CASSLFLGNQPQHF
TRBV6-1	NA	TRBD2	TRBJ2-1	TGTGCCAGCAGCCCTAGCGGGATGCTTTCCGAGCAGTTCTTC	CASSPSGMLSEQFF
TRBV6-2/TRBV6-3	few	NA	TRBJ2-1	TGTGCCAGCACTAAGGGTGGCTCCTACAATGAGCAGTTCTTC	CASTKGGSYNEQFF
TRBV4-3	NA	NA	TRBJ2-1	TGCGCCAGCAGCCAAGCGAGGAGCTACAATGAGCAGTTCTTC	CASSQARSYNEQFF
TRBV5-1	many	NA	TRBJ2-2	TGCGCCAGCATTGGACCCGTACGTCCCGGGGAGCTGTTTTTT	CASIGPVRPGELFF
TRBV7-3	NA	TRBD2	TRBJ2-7	TGTGCCAGCAGCTTAGTAGCGGGCCCCTCCTACGAGCAGTACTTC	CASSLVAGPSYEQYF
TRBV7-9	few	NA	TRBJ2-5	TGTGCCAGCAGCTTAAGGGTACAAGAGACCCAGTACTTC	CASSLRVQETQYF
TRBV29-1	many	NA	TRBJ2-7	TGCAGCGTTGAAGTCGAACGGGGATACGAGCAGTACTTC	CSVEVERGYEQYF
TRBV7-3	NA	TRBD2	TRBJ2-2	TGTGCCAGCAGCTTAATTGGACTAGCGGGAAGTAACGCCGGGGAGCTGTTTTTT	CASSLIGLAGSNAGELFF
TRBV29-1	NA	NA	TRBJ1-4	TGCAGCGTTGAAACCAGGGAAAAACTGTTTTTT	CSVETREKLFF
TRBV4-3	NA	TRBD1	TRBJ2-7	TGCGCCAGCAGCCAAGGGACAGGTACTAACTACGAGCAGTACTTC	CASSQGTGTNYEQYF
TRBV4-3	NA	TRBD1	TRBJ1-6	TGCGCCAGCAGCGAAGGGACAGGGAAAAATTCACCCCTCCACTTT	CASSEGTGKNSPLHF
TRBV27	few	NA	TRBJ2-1	TGTGCCAGCACCCGCTATATGGGCAATGAGCAGTTCTTC	CASTRYMGNEQFF
TRBV27	NA	NA	TRBJ2-7	TGTGCCAGCAGTTTGCTAACAGGGAACGAGCAGTACTTC	CASSLLTGNEQYF
TRBV27	NA	NA	TRBJ2-1	TGTGCCAGCAGTCAGGACTCGTGGGGGCAGTTCTTC	CASSQDSWGQFF
TRBV7-6	few	NA	TRBJ2-3	TGTGCCAGCAGCGGGATTAACACAGATACGCAGTATTTT	CASSGINTDTQYF
TRBV4-1	many	TRBD2	TRBJ2-3	TGCGCCAGCAGCCAAGTCGGGGGACTAGCGGGTTCAGATACGCAGTATTTT	CASSQVGGLAGSDTQYF
TRBV5-1	NA	NA	TRBJ2-5	TGCGCCAGCAGCTCTTGGACCGGAGGAGAGACCCAGTACTTC	CASSSWTGGETQYF
TRBV28	NA	TRBD2	TRBJ2-3	TGTGCCAGCAGGCCCCAGCGGGAGAGGGCAGATACGCAGTATTTT	CASRPQRERADTQYF
TRBV7-6	NA	TRBD1	TRBJ2-7	TGTGCCAGCAGCTTAGCTTTAGGCAGGGGGCCTACCTACGAGCAGTACTTC	CASSLALGRGPTYEQYF
TRBV29-1	few	NA	TRBJ2-1	TGCAGCGTTGAAGGACTTTTGAATGAGCAGTTCTTC	CSVEGLLNEQFF
TRBV28	few	TRBD1	TRBJ2-7	TGTGCCAGCAGGATCGGGGGACAGGGCTACGAGCAGTACTTC	CASRIGGQGYEQYF
TRBV9	NA	NA	TRBJ2-7	TGTGCCAGCAGCGTAGCTGATGGGGTTCCTTACGAGCAGTACTTC	CASSVADGVPYEQYF
TRBV12-3/TRBV12-4	NA	NA	TRBJ2-1	TGTGCCAGCAGTTTCCCGGGGAGGAATGAGCAGTTCTTC	CASSFPGRNEQFF
TRBV29-1	NA	TRBD2	TRBJ2-2	TGCAGCGTTATTGATCTAGCGGGAAACGGGGAGCTGTTTTTT	CSVIDLAGNGELFF
TRBV9	NA	TRBD2	TRBJ2-2	TGTGCCAGCAGCGGTACCGGGACTACCACCGGGGAGCTGTTTTTT	CASSGTGTTTGELFF
TRBV12-3/TRBV12-4	few	NA	TRBJ1-1	TGTGCCAGCAGTTTAGGGGCCGGGTGGACTGAAGCTTTCTTT	CASSLGAGWTEAFF
TRBV18	few	NA	TRBJ2-1	TGTGCCAGCTCACCACTCCCTAACCCTGAGCAGTTCTTC	CASSPLPNPEQFF
TRBV5-8	many	NA	TRBJ1-1	TGTGCCAGCAGCTTGGATGCCCCTGAAGCTTTCTTT	CASSLDAPEAFF
TRBV5-5	NA	NA	TRBJ2-7	TGTGCCAGCAGCTTTGGCGGGGCCAGCTCCTACGAGCAGTACTTC	CASSFGGASSYEQYF
TRBV7-9	few	TRBD1	TRBJ2-5	TGTGCCAGCAGCTTCGGACAGGGAGGACAAGAGACCCAGTACTTC	CASSFGQGGQETQYF